A selection of T cell receptor beta chains follows, all from one sample in a study of Ad26.COV2.S vaccination and SARS-CoV-2 variants. Measured with immunoSEQ multiplex PCR; TCRdb has only the in-frame clones, and not every one. The sample records over 300,000 clones, around 82% being singletons. Specimen: peripheral blood, collected in a trial of Ad26.COV2.S vaccine versus placebo. These receptor sequences come from a person aged 18-60 years who received the Ad26.COV2.S COVID-19 vaccine or a placebo. Both conserved end residues are part of each CDR3. The order of the fields is J gene, CDR3 length, D gene, V gene, clone size, CDR3 DNA, CDR3 protein. D genes are given only for firm matches. Rows may omit the clone size; those that give it use once, few, many or a size class.

TRBJ2-5	19	-	TRBV7-9	-	TGTGCCAGCAGCTTAGGTTTAACGGGTGGTCACCTCCCCCAAGAGACCCAGTACTTC	CASSLGLTGGHLPQETQYF
TRBJ2-1	16	TRBD1	TRBV15	-	TGTGCCACCAGCGGACGGACAGGGTCTGTTTACAATGAGCAGTTCTTC	CATSGRTGSVYNEQFF
TRBJ1-2	16	-	TRBV19	-	TGTGCCAGTAGTACAAATTCGGACCATTGGGACTATGGCTACACCTTC	CASSTNSDHWDYGYTF
TRBJ2-5	15	-	TRBV9	-	TGTGCCAGCAGCTTGAGCCCGAGGGGGGGTGAGACCCAGTACTTC	CASSLSPRGGETQYF
TRBJ2-7	14	TRBD2	TRBV27	-	TGTGCCAGCAGGCTCGCGGGGACTACCCCTGAGCAGTACTTC	CASRLAGTTPEQYF
TRBJ2-3	11	-	TRBV3-1/TRBV3-2	-	TGTGCCAGCAGCAATAGTGTCACGCAGTATTTT	CASSNSVTQYF
TRBJ2-3	14	-	TRBV14	-	TGTGCCAGCAGCCAAGAGGTTTTTAGCTTCGGGCAGTATTTT	CASSQEVFSFGQYF
TRBJ2-2	15	-	TRBV5-4	-	TGTGCCAGCAGCTTGGGACCCTCGAACACCGGGGAGCTGTTTTTT	CASSLGPSNTGELFF
TRBJ1-6	15	TRBD1	TRBV19	few	TGTGCCAGTAGTATCGGACAGGGATATAATTCACCCCTCCACTTT	CASSIGQGYNSPLHF
TRBJ1-4	16	TRBD1	TRBV5-5	-	TGTGCCAGCAGCTTGTGGACAGGGGCCCTGAATGAAAAACTGTTTTTT	CASSLWTGALNEKLFF
TRBJ2-2	15	-	TRBV9	-	TGTGCCAGCAGCGTAGCGGGAAGGGGAACCGGGGAGCTGTTTTTT	CASSVAGRGTGELFF
TRBJ1-4	14	-	TRBV27	-	TGTGCCAGCAGGCCGGTGGGGGTTGGGCAAAAACTGTTTTTT	CASRPVGVGQKLFF
TRBJ1-5	14	-	TRBV29-1	once	TGCAGCGTCAAGGATCTGGGAGGCAATCAGCCCCAGCATTTT	CSVKDLGGNQPQHF
TRBJ1-1	13	-	TRBV5-6	-	TGTGCCAGCAGCTTGGAAAGGGGGACTGAAGCTTTCTTT	CASSLERGTEAFF
TRBJ1-2	15	TRBD1	TRBV15	-	TGTGCCACCAGTTTTCTCGGGACAGGGGCGGAAGGCTACACCTTC	CATSFLGTGAEGYTF
TRBJ2-7	15	TRBD2	TRBV10-3	-	TGTGCCATCTATGCGGGAGGGCCGAGCTCCTACGAGCAGTACTTC	CAIYAGGPSSYEQYF
TRBJ2-3	15	-	TRBV24-1	once	TGTGCCACCAGTGCCCAGCGGAGTAGCACAGATACGCAGTATTTT	CATSAQRSSTDTQYF
TRBJ1-3	13	-	TRBV4-3	-	TGCGCCAGCAGCCCCGCGGGGGGAAACACCATATATTTT	CASSPAGGNTIYF
TRBJ1-5	15	-	TRBV19	-	TGTGCCAGTACCTCCTTGGGGGGAACCCATCAGCCCCAGCATTTT	CASTSLGGTHQPQHF
TRBJ2-7	15	TRBD2	TRBV27	-	TGTGCCAGCAGTTTTTCTAGCGGGAGTGAATACGAGCAGTACTTC	CASSFSSGSEYEQYF
TRBJ2-5	13	-	TRBV7-2	-	TGTGCCAGCAGCTTATTAAGAGGAGAGACCCAGTACTTC	CASSLLRGETQYF
TRBJ1-2	12	-	TRBV28	-	TGTGCCAGCAGTTTACAAACCTATGGCTACACCTTC	CASSLQTYGYTF
TRBJ2-7	15	-	TRBV18	-	TGTGCCAGCTCAGATCAGGGAGTGCGGTCCTACGAGCAGTACTTC	CASSDQGVRSYEQYF
TRBJ2-1	15	-	TRBV5-6	-	TGTGCCAGCAGCTGGCGGGACGGCTCCTACAATGAGCAGTTCTTC	CASSWRDGSYNEQFF
TRBJ2-5	14	-	TRBV5-1	-	TGCGCCAGCAGCTTGGGGCGGGCCCAAGAGACCCAGTACTTC	CASSLGRAQETQYF
TRBJ2-7	12	-	TRBV10-3	-	TGTGCCATCAGTGAGCTCCATTTCGAGCAGTACTTC	CAISELHFEQYF
TRBJ1-1	12	-	TRBV6-5	-	TGTGCCAGCAGCCGGGGGGGGAAGGGAGCTTTCTTT	CASSRGGKGAFF
TRBJ2-1	15	-	TRBV2	-	TGTGCCAGCAGTGGGCGTCTAGGATCCTACAATGAGCAGTTCTTC	CASSGRLGSYNEQFF
TRBJ2-1	16	TRBD2	TRBV6-5	-	TGTGCCAGCAGTTTGGGGGGGGTGCTCCTGGACAATGAGCAGTTCTTC	CASSLGGVLLDNEQFF
TRBJ2-7	14	-	TRBV19	few	TGTGCCAGTAGTACGACTCACAGCTCCTACGAGCAGTACTTC	CASSTTHSSYEQYF
TRBJ2-1	14	-	TRBV7-2	-	TGTGCCAGCAGCTTAGTGGGGGAGAACAATGAGCAGTTCTTC	CASSLVGENNEQFF